This is a list of T cell receptor beta chains from one sample in a study of CD8 T cells in ankylosing spondylitis. TCRdb re-called the 5' RACE reads through MiXCR, storing one row per CDR3 protein. Here the sample spans about 240,000 distinct CDR3 sequences, around 7.8% being singletons. Sequenced material: blood, either unsorted or a sorted T cell fraction (not recorded which). All receptors come from a male donor with ankylosing spondylitis or in good health (not recorded which). The CDR3 runs from the conserved cysteine through the conserved F or W. D genes are given only for firm matches. Size values are once, few and many counts, or a class for expanded clones, and some rows have none.

D	V	size	J	CDR3	DNA
TRBD1	TRBV7-2	.	TRBJ1-2	CARSGGEGSVGYTF	TGTGCCCGCTCAGGGGGTGAAGGCTCCGTCGGCTACACCTTC
.	TRBV20-1	many	TRBJ2-7	CSARDLRGAYEQYF	TGCAGTGCTAGAGATTTACGGGGGGCATACGAGCAGTACTTC
.	TRBV7-8	few	TRBJ2-1	CASSLVAAFGLNNEQFF	TGTGCCAGCAGCTTAGTAGCAGCCTTTGGCCTTAACAATGAGCAGTTCTTC
TRBD2	TRBV20-1	.	TRBJ2-7	CSAVFTPGLAGGEQYF	TGCAGTGCCGTCTTCACCCCGGGACTAGCGGGGGGCGAGCAGTACTTC
.	TRBV7-9	few	TRBJ2-1	CALSKGLTVSYNEQFF	TGTGCCCTCTCAAAGGGCCTAACCGTCTCCTACAATGAGCAGTTCTTC
.	TRBV10-3	many	TRBJ2-7	CAISEGTERTYEQYF	TGTGCCATCAGTGAAGGGACGGAGAGGACCTACGAGCAGTACTTC
.	TRBV7-6	.	TRBJ2-6	CASSPDRSSGANVLTF	TGTGCCAGCAGCCCTGACCGCTCCTCTGGGGCCAACGTCCTGACTTTC
.	TRBV15	.	TRBJ2-5	CATSRGDQETQYF	TGTGCCACCAGTAGGGGGGACCAAGAGACCCAGTACTTC
.	TRBV20-1	many	TRBJ1-3	CSAIRQISGNTIYF	TGCAGTGCTATAAGACAGATTTCTGGAAACACCATATATTTT
TRBD2	TRBV7-2	many	TRBJ2-3	CASSFVASGTDTQYF	TGTGCCAGCAGCTTCGTGGCTAGCGGGACAGATACGCAGTATTTT
.	TRBV3-1	many	TRBJ2-1	CASSQVGLYNEQFF	TGTGCCAGCAGCCAAGTGGGCCTCTACAATGAGCAGTTCTTC
.	TRBV7-8	.	TRBJ1-1	CASSLGVMNTEAFF	TGTGCCAGCAGCTTAGGGGTCATGAACACTGAAGCTTTCTTT
.	TRBV20-1	.	TRBJ1-1	CSATVLNTEAFF	TGCAGTGCTACGGTCTTGAACACTGAAGCTTTCTTT
.	TRBV29-1	once	TRBJ2-1	CSPRAAISYNEQFF	TGCAGCCCGAGGGCGGCTATATCCTACAATGAGCAGTTCTTC
.	TRBV7-2	many	TRBJ2-1	CASSSLDSAYNEQFF	TGTGCCAGCAGCTCCCTAGACAGCGCCTACAATGAGCAGTTCTTC
TRBD1	TRBV20-1	many	TRBJ1-1	CSARDRQGVNEAFF	TGCAGTGCTAGAGATCGACAGGGGGTGAATGAAGCTTTCTTT
.	TRBV5-1	.	TRBJ1-6	CASSLEAYNSPLHF	TGCGCCAGCAGCTTGGAGGCCTATAATTCACCCCTCCACTTT
.	TRBV7-2	many	TRBJ1-6	CASSSTGYRSPLHF	TGTGCCAGCAGCTCAACAGGGTATCGTTCACCCCTCCACTTT
.	TRBV2	.	TRBJ2-3	CASSIESLGTDTQYF	TGTGCCAGCAGCATCGAGTCTTTGGGCACAGATACGCAGTATTTT
.	TRBV6-2/TRBV6-3	many	TRBJ1-5	CASSLGTPQHF	TGTGCCAGCAGTTTAGGGACGCCCCAGCATTTT
.	TRBV5-6	many	TRBJ1-1	CASSLAPGMRAEAFF	TGTGCCAGCAGCTTGGCCCCGGGGATGAGGGCTGAAGCTTTCTTT
.	TRBV12-3/TRBV12-4	many	TRBJ2-3	CASSFGVGDTQYF	TGTGCCAGCAGTTTCGGGGTAGGAGATACGCAGTATTTT
.	TRBV20-1	.	TRBJ2-7	CSALSGARGGYEQYF	TGCAGTGCGCTGAGTGGGGCCCGTGGGGGCTACGAGCAGTACTTC
TRBD1	TRBV5-1	many	TRBJ2-4	CASTRQGWGDIQYF	TGCGCCAGCACCCGACAGGGGTGGGGAGACATTCAGTACTTC
TRBD2	TRBV5-1	many	TRBJ2-1	CATHSGSSHNEQFF	TGCGCCACCCATAGCGGGAGTTCCCACAATGAGCAGTTCTTC
.	TRBV7-9	few	TRBJ2-6	CASGANVLTF	TGTGCCTCTGGGGCCAACGTCCTGACTTTC
.	TRBV6-1	many	TRBJ2-7	CASSQTNRAYEQYF	TGTGCCAGCAGCCAAACAAACAGGGCCTACGAGCAGTACTTC
.	TRBV12-3/TRBV12-4	few	TRBJ1-4	CASSSQGSNEKLFF	TGTGCCAGCAGTTCGCAGGGATCTAATGAAAAACTGTTTTTT
.	TRBV20-1	.	TRBJ1-2	CSAPQQNYGYTF	TGCAGTGCCCCCCAACAGAACTATGGCTACACCTTC
.	TRBV20-1	many	TRBJ2-1	CSARDAGRGMNEQFF	TGCAGTGCTAGAGACGCCGGGAGAGGGATGAATGAGCAGTTCTTC
.	TRBV6-6	many	TRBJ1-1	CASRRLGSGPFF	TGTGCCAGCAGGCGCCTGGGGAGCGGGCCTTTCTTT
.	TRBV19	once	TRBJ2-7	CASSIPHYEQYF	TGTGCCAGTAGTATCCCACACTACGAGCAGTACTTC
.	TRBV7-2	many	TRBJ2-7	CASSQDLISYEQYF	TGTGCCAGCAGCCAGGACTTGATCTCCTACGAGCAGTACTTC
.	TRBV7-9	many	TRBJ1-1	CASVPGGRFDTEAFF	TGTGCCAGCGTCCCCGGGGGCAGGTTCGACACTGAAGCTTTCTTT
.	TRBV5-1	.	TRBJ2-3	CAFYDYGGTDTQYF	TGCGCCTTCTACGATTACGGCGGCACAGATACGCAGTATTTT
.	TRBV29-1	.	TRBJ2-7	CSATEVRGAYEQYF	TGCAGCGCTACCGAGGTCCGGGGGGCGTACGAGCAGTACTTC
TRBD2	TRBV6-1	many	TRBJ2-7	CASTLGTSGYEQYF	TGTGCCAGCACACTCGGGACTAGCGGCTACGAGCAGTACTTC
.	TRBV7-2	.	TRBJ1-5	CASSPNSLYNQPQHF	TGTGCCAGCAGCCCCAACAGTCTTTACAATCAGCCCCAGCATTTT
TRBD2	TRBV12-3/TRBV12-4	many	TRBJ2-3	CASSPPSGRTDTQYF	TGTGCCAGCAGCCCCCCTAGCGGTAGGACAGATACGCAGTATTTT
.	TRBV12-3/TRBV12-4	many	TRBJ2-7	CASTLWPGGNEQYF	TGTGCCAGCACCCTGTGGCCTGGGGGTAACGAGCAGTACTTC
TRBD1	TRBV20-1	many	TRBJ2-7	CSAADPGTGSAYEQYF	TGCAGTGCTGCAGACCCCGGGACAGGGTCCGCCTACGAGCAGTACTTC
.	TRBV5-6	.	TRBJ2-1	CASSPGLTRGATYNEQFF	TGTGCCAGCAGCCCGGGCCTAACTAGGGGAGCTACCTACAATGAGCAGTTCTTC
.	TRBV29-1	many	TRBJ2-1	CSVETTGHSLDEQFF	TGCAGCGTTGAAACCACCGGACACTCTCTCGATGAGCAGTTCTTC
TRBD2	TRBV20-1	many	TRBJ2-1	CSARGAGTSGLSSYNEQFF	TGCAGTGCTAGAGGGGCCGGGACTAGCGGGCTGAGCTCCTACAATGAGCAGTTCTTC
TRBD1	TRBV19	many	TRBJ2-1	CASSKTGYNEQFF	TGTGCCAGTAGCAAGACAGGGTACAATGAGCAGTTCTTC
.	TRBV7-9	few	TRBJ1-3	CASSSWSIGLSGNTIYF	TGTGCCAGCAGCTCCTGGAGCATTGGGCTCTCTGGAAACACCATATATTTT